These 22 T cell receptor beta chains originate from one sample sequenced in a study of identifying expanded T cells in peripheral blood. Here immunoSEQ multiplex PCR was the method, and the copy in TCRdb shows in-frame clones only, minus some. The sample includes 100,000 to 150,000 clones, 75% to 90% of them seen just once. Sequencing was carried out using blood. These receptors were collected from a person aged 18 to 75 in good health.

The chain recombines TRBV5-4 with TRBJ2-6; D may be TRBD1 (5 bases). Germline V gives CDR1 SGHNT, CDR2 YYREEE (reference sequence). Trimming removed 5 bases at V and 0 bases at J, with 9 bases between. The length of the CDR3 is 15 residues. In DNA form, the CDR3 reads TGTGCCAGCAGGCCAGGGTTCTCTGGGGCCAACGTCCTGACTTTC. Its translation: CASRPGFSGANVLTF. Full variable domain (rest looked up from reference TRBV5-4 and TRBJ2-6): ETGVTQSPTHLIKTRGQQVTLRCSSQSGHNTVSWYQQALGQGPQFIFQYYREEENGRGNFPPRFSGLQFPNYSSELNVNALELDDSALYLCASRPGFSGANVLTFGAGSRLTVL.

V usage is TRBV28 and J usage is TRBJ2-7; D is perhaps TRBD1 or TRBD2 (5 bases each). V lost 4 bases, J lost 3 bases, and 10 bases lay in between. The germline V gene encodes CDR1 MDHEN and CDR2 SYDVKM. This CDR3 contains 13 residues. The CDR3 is CASSSGAGYEQYF. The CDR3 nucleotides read TGTGCCAGCAGTTCCGGGGCGGGCTACGAGCAGTACTTC.

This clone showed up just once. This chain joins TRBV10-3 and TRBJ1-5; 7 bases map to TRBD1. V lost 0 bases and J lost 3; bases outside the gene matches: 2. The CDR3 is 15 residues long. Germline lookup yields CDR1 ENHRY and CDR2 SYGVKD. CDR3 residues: CAISESTGYNQPQHF. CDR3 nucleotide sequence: TGTGCCATCAGTGAGTCGACAGGGTACAATCAGCCCCAGCATTTT.

As DNA, the CDR3 is TGTGCCTGGAGTTCCGGACAGGCGCCTCTCAATGAGCAGTTCTTC. Translated: CAWSSGQAPLNEQFF. The chain employs TRBV30 and TRBJ2-1; the match to TRBD1 covers 7 bases. This CDR3 is 15 amino acids long. V lost 2 bases and J lost 6; bases outside the gene matches: 10. The germline V gene has CDR1 GTSNPN and CDR2 SVGIG (reference sequence). Full variable domain (remainder filled in from reference TRBV30 and TRBJ2-1): SQTIHQWPATLVQPVGSPLSLECTVEGTSNPNLYWYRQAAGRGLQLLFYSVGIGQISSEVPQNLSASRPQDRQFILSSKKLLLSDSGFYLCAWSSGQAPLNEQFFGPGTRLTVL.

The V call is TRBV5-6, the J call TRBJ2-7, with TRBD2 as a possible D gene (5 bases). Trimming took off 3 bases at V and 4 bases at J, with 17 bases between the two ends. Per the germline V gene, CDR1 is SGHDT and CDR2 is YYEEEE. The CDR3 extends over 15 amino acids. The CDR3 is CASSSSPGSPYEQYF. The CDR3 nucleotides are TGTGCCAGCAGCTCGAGCCCGGGGAGCCCTTACGAGCAGTACTTC.

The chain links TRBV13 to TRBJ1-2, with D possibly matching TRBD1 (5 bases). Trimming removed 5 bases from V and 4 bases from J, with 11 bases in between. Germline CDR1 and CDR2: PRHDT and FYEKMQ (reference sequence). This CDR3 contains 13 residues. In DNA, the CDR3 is TGTGCCAGCAGCCCGACAGACCTCTATGGCTACACCTTC. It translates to CASSPTDLYGYTF. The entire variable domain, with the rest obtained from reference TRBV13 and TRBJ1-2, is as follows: AAGVIQSPRHLIKEKRETATLKCYPIPRHDTVYWYQQGPGQDPQFLISFYEKMQSDKGSIPDRFSAQQFSDYHSELNMSSLELGDSALYFCASSPTDLYGYTFGSGTRLTVV.

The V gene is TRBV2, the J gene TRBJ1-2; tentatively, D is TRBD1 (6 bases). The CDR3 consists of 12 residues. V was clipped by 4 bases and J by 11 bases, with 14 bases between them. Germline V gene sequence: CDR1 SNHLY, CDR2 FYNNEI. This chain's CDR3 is CASSVGQGIYTF. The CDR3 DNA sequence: TGTGCCAGCAGTGTCGGGCAGGGGATATACACCTTC.

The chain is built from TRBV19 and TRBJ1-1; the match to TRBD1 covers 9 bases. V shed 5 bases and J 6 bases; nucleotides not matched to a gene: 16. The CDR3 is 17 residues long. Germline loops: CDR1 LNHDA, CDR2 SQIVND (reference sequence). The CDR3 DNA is TGTGCCAGTAGTCTTGTCCGGGACAGGGCTTGGAAGGCTGAAGCTTTCTTT. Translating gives CASSLVRDRAWKAEAFF.

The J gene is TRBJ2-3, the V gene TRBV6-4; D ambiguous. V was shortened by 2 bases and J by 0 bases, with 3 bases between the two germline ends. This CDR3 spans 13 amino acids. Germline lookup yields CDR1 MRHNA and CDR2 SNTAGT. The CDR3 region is CASSDQSTDTQYF. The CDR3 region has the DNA TGTGCCAGCAGTGACCAGAGCACAGATACGCAGTATTTT.

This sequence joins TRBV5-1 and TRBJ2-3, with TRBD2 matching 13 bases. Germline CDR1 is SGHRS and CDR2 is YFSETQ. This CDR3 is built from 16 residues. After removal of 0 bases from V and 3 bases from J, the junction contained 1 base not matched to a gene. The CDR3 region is CASSLGGLAGTDTQYF. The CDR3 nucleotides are TGCGCCAGCAGCTTGGGGGGACTAGCGGGGACAGATACGCAGTATTTT.

DNA for the CDR3: TGTGCCAGCACCGAAACGGGACGGTGGAATGAGCAGTTCTTC. This gives the protein CASTETGRWNEQFF. The V gene is TRBV2, the J gene TRBJ2-1, with D perhaps being TRBD1 or TRBD2 (5 bases each). Deletions cut 7 bases from V and 7 bases from J, with 17 bases between. CDR3 length: 14 residues. Germline V gene data show CDR1 as SNHLY and CDR2 as FYNNEI.

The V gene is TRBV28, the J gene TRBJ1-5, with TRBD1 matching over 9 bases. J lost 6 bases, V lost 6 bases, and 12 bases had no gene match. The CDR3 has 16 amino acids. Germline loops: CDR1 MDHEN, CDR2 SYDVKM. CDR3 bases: TGTGCCAGCAGCCCCTTGGGACAGGGAGGTGGTCAGCCCCAGCATTTT. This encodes CASSPLGQGGGQPQHF. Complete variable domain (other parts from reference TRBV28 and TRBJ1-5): DVKVTQSSRYLVKRTGEKVFLECVQDMDHENMFWYRQDPGLGLRLIYFSYDVKMKEKGDIPEGYSVSREKKERFSLILESASTNQTSMYLCASSPLGQGGGQPQHFGDGTRLSIL.

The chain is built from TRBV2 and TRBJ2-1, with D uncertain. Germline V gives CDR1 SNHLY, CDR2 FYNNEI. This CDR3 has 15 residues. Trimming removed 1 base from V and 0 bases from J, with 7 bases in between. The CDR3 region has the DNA TGTGCCAGCAGTGAAGGACCACCCTCCTACAATGAGCAGTTCTTC. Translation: CASSEGPPSYNEQFF. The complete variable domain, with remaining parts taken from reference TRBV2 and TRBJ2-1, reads EPEVTQTPSHQVTQMGQEVILRCVPISNHLYFYWYRQILGQKVEFLVSFYNNEISEKSEIFDDQFSVERPDGSNFTLKIRSTKLEDSAMYFCASSEGPPSYNEQFFGPGTRLTVL.

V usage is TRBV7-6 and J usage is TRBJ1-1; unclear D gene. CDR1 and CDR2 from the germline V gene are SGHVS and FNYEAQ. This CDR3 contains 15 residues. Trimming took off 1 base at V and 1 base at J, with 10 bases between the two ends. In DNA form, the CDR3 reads TGTGCCAGCAGCTTAGAGGCAGGAACGAACACTGAAGCTTTCTTT. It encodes CASSLEAGTNTEAFF. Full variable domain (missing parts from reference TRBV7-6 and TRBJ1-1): GAGVSQSPRYKVTKRGQDVALRCDPISGHVSLYWYRQALGQGPEFLTYFNYEAQQDKSGLPNDRFSAERPEGSISTLTIQRTEQRDSAMYRCASSLEAGTNTEAFFGQGTRLTVV.

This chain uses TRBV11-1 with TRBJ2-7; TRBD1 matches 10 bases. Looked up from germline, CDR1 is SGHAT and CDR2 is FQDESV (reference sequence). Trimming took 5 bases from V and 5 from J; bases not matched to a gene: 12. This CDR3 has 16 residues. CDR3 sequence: CASSLYDRGQYHEQYF. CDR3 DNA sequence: TGTGCCAGCAGCCTCTACGACAGGGGGCAATACCACGAGCAGTACTTC.

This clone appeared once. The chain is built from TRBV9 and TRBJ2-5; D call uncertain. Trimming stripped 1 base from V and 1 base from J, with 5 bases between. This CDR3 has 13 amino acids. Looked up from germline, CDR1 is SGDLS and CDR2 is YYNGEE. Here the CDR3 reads CASSVLGQETQYF. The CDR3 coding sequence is TGTGCCAGCAGCGTATTGGGCCAAGAGACCCAGTACTTC.

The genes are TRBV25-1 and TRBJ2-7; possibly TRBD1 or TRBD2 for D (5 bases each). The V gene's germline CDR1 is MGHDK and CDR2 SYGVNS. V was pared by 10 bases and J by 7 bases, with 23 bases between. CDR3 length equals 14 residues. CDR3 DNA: TGTGCCACCCGGGGCCCTGGACCCGTCTGGGAGCAGTACTTC. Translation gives CATRGPGPVWEQYF.

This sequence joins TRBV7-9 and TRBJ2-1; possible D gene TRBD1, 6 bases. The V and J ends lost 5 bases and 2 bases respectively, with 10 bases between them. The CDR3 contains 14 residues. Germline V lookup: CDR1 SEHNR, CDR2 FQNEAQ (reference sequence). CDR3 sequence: CASSPGHTYNEQFF. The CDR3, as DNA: TGTGCCAGCAGCCCGGGACATACCTACAATGAGCAGTTCTTC.

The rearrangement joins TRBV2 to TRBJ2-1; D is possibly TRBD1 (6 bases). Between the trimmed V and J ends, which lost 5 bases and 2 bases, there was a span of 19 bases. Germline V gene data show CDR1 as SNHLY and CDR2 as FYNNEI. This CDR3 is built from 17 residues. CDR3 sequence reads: CASSTSSRGYTYNEQFF. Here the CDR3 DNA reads TGTGCCAGCAGTACAAGTTCCAGGGGTTATACCTACAATGAGCAGTTCTTC.

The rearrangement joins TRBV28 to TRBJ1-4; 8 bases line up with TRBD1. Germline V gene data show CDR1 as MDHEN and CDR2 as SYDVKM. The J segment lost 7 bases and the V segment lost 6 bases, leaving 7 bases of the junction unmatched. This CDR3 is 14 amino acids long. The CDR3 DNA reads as TGTGCCAGCAGACTCGGACAGGGCGGTGAAAAACTGTTTTTT. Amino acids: CASRLGQGGEKLFF.

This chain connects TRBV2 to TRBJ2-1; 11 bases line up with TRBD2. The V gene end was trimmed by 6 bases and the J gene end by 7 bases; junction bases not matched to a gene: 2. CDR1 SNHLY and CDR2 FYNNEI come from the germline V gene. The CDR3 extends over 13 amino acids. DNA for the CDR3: TGTGCCAGCAGGATAGCGGGGGGGAATGAGCAGTTCTTC. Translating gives CASRIAGGNEQFF.

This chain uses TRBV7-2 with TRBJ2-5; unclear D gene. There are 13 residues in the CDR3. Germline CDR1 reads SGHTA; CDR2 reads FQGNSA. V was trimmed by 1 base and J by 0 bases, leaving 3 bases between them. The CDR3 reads CASSLGNQETQYF. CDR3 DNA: TGTGCCAGCAGCTTAGGGAACCAAGAGACCCAGTACTTC.